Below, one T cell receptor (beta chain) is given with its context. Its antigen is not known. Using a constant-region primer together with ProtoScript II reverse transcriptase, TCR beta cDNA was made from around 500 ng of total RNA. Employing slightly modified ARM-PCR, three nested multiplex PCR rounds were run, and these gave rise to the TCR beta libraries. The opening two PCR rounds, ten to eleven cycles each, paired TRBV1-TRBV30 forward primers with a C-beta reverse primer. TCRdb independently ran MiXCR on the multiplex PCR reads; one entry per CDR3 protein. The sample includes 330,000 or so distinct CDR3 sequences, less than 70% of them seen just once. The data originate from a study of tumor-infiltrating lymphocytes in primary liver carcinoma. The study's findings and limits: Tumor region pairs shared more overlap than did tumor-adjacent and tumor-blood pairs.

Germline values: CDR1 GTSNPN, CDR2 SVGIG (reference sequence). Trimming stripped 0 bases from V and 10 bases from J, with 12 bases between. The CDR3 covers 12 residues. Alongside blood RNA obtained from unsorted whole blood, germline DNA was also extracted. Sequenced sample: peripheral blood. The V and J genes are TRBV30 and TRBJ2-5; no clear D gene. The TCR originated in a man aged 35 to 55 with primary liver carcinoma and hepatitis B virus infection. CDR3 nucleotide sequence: TGTGCCTGGAGTGTACGAGGCGGAGTCCAGTACTTC. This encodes CAWSVRGGVQYF.